The clone carrying this T cell receptor (beta chain) was seen more than once but under ten times. Antigen: not known. Measured with immunoSEQ multiplex PCR; TCRdb has only the in-frame clones, and not every one. Of some 27,000 clones in the sample, about four fifths are singletons; the top ten hold approximately 0.62%. These data are taken from a study of PD-1 blockade in classical Hodgkin lymphoma. Study-wide context: Patients were dosed intravenously with nivolumab at 3 mg/kg every 2 weeks.

Study conclusions and caveats: By C4D1 there was a significant rise in CD4+ TCR diversity but not in CD8+ TCR diversity. The study reported lower baseline TCR diversity in newly diagnosed patients than in healthy donors. Newly diagnosed patients had diversity similar to the baseline diversity of complete responders.

The time point is: cycle 4 day 1 (C4D1), after less than 7 weeks of nivolumab. There was relapse after autologous stem cell transplantation in every patient, and there was variation in brentuximab vedotin exposure. Isolation of CD4+ T cells from thawed PBMCs was performed by magnetic negative selection. Germline CDR1 ENHRY, CDR2 SYGVKD. This CDR3 is built from 11 residues. The V end was cut by 2 bases, the J end by 7 bases, with 5 bases between. The receptor's source is a human donor with classical Hodgkin lymphoma. The chain links TRBV10-3 to TRBJ1-2, with D unresolved. Sequences were derived from CD4+ T cells from blood, sampled before the fourth cycle of nivolumab. In nucleotides, the CDR3 is TGTGCCATCAGTGAGGGATCTGGCTACACCTTC. Its translation: CAISEGSGYTF.